This TCR beta chain was obtained from a study of CD8+ T cells in alopecia areata. It was cDNA, reverse transcribed from extracted RNA, that served as the sequencing template. Generated by immunoSEQ multiplex PCR, the TCRdb table keeps only in-frame clones and is missing some. Seen here are 150,000 or so clones, roughly 48% observed once, and the top ten hold about 6.4%. The CDR3 has 18 amino acids. Trimming took 0 bases from V and 3 from J; bases not matched to a gene: 11. The germline V gene has CDR1 MGHRA and CDR2 YSYEKL. The clonotype comes from a human donor with alopecia areata. Specimen: CD4+ T cells sorted from blood. This chain connects TRBV4-1 to TRBJ1-5; 7 nucleotides line up with TRBD1. The CDR3 protein is CASSQDQVAGGNNQPQHF. The CDR3 DNA reads TGCGCCAGCAGCCAAGATCAAGTGGCAGGGGGAAACAATCAGCCCCAGCATTTT.